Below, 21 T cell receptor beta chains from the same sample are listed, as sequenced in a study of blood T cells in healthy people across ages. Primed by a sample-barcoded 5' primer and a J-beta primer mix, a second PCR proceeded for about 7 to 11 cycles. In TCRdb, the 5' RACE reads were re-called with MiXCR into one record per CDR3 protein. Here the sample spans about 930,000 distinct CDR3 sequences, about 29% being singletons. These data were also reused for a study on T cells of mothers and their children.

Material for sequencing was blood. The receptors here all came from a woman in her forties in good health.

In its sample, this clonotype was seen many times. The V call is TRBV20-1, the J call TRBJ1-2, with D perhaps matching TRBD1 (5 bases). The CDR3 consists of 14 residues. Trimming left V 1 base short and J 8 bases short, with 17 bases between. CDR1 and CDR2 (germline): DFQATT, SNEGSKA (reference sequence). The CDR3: CSARAPGDFRGYTF. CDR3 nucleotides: TGCAGTGCTAGAGCACCCGGGGACTTTAGAGGCTACACCTTC.

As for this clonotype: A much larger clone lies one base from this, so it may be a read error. The CDR3 DNA reads as TGTGCCAGCAGTTTCGGGGGGGCGGGGCCAGATACGCAGTATTTT. Protein sequence: CASSFGGAGPDTQYF. V is TRBV12-3 or TRBV12-4 and J is TRBJ2-3; 8 bases are a match to TRBD2. The CDR3 totals 15 residues. V lost 3 bases and J lost 4; bases outside the gene matches: 6.

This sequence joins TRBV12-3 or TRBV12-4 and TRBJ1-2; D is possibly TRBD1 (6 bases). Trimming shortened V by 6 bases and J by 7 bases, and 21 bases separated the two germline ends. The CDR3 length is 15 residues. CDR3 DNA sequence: TGTGCCAGCAGACATTCTACAGGGCCCCAAAGTGGCTACACCTTC. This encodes CASRHSTGPQSGYTF.

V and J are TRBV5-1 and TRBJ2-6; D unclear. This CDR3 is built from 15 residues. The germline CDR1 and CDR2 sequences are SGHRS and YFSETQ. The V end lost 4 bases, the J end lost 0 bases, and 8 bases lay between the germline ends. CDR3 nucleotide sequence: TGCGCCAGCAGCCGTGGCCGCTCTGGGGCCAACGTCCTGACTTTC. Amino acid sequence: CASSRGRSGANVLTF.

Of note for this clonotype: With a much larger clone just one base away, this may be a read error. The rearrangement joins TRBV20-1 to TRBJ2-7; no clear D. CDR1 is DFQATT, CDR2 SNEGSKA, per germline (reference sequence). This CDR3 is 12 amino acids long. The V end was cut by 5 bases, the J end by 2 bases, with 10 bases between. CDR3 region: CSAVGPTYEQYF. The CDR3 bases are TGCAGTGCTGTAGGCCCAACCTACGAGCAGTACTTC.

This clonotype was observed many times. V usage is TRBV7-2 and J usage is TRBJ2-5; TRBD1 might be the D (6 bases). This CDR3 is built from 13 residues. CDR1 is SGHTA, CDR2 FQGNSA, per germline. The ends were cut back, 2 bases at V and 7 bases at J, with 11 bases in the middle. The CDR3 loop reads CASSLRDTRTQYF. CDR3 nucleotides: TGTGCCAGCAGCTTACGGGACACCCGGACCCAGTACTTC. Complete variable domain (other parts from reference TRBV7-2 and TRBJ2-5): GAGVSQSPSNKVTEKGKDVELRCDPISGHTALYWYRQSLGQGLEFLIYFQGNSAPDKSGLPSDRFSAERTGGSVSTLTIQRTQQEDSAVYLCASSLRDTRTQYFGPGTRLLVL.

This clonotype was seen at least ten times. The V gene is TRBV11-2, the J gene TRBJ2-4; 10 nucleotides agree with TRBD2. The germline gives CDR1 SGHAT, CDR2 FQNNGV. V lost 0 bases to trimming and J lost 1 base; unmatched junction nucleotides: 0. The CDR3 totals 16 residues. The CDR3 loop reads CASSLEAGGAKNIQYF. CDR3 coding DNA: TGTGCCAGCAGCTTAGAAGCGGGGGGGGCCAAAAACATTCAGTACTTC.

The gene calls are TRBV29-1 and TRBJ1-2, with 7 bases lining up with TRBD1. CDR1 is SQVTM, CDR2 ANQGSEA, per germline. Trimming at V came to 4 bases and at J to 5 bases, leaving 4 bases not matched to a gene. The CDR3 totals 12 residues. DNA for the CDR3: TGCAGCGTTGGGTCCAGGGGGTATGGCTACACCTTC. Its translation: CSVGSRGYGYTF.

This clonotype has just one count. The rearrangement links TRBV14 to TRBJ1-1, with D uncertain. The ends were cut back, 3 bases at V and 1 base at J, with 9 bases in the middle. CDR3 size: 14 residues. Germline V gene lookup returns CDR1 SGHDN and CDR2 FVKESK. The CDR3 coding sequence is TGTGCCAGCAGCCATGACCCGGCGAACACTGAAGCTTTCTTT. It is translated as CASSHDPANTEAFF.

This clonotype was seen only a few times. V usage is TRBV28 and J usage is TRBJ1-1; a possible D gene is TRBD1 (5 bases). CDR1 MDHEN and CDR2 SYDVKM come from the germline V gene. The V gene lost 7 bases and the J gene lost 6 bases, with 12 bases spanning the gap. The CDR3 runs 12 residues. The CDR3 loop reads CASNLRGAEAFF. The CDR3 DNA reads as TGTGCCAGCAACTTACGGGGGGCTGAAGCTTTCTTT.

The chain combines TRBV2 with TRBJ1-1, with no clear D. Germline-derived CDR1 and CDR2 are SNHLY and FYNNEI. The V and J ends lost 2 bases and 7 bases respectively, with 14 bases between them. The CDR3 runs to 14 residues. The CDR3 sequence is CASSESPTLSEAFF. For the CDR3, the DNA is TGTGCCAGCAGTGAATCTCCGACGCTCAGTGAAGCTTTCTTT.

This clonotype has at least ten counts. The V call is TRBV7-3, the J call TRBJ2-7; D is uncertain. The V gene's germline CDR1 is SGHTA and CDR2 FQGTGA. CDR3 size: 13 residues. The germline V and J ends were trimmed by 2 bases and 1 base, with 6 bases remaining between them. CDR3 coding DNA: TGTGCCAGCAGCTTAGGGGAATCCTACGAGCAGTACTTC. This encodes CASSLGESYEQYF.

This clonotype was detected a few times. The CDR3 protein is CATEPGTANYGYTF. For the CDR3, the DNA is TGTGCCACCGAGCCGGGGACAGCTAACTATGGCTACACCTTC. The chain links TRBV19 to TRBJ1-2; 7 positions match TRBD1. This CDR3 comprises 14 residues. Per germline, CDR1 LNHDA and CDR2 SQIVND (reference sequence). V lost 10 bases to trimming and J lost 0 bases; unmatched junction nucleotides: 8.

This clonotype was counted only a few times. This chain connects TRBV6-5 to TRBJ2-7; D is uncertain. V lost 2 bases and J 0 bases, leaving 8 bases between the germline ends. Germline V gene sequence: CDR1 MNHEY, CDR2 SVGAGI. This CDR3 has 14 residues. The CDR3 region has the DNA TGTGCCAGCAGTTACCGCACTGGCTCCTACGAGCAGTACTTC. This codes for CASSYRTGSYEQYF.

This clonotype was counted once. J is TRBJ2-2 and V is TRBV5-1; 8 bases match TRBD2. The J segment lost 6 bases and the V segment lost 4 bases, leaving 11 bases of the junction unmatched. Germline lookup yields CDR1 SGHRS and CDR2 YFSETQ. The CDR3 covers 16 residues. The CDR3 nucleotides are TGCGCCAGCAGCCCGGTGGTAGCGGGGACTGCCGGGGAGCTGTTTTTT. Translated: CASSPVVAGTAGELFF.

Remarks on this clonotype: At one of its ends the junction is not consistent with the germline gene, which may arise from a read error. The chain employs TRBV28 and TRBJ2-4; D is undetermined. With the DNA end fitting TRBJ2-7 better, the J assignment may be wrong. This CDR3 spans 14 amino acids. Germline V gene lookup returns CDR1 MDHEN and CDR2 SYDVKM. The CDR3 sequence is CVSSSDLTWFEQYF. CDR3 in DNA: TGTGTCAGCAGTTCAGACCTAACGTGGTTCGAGCAGTACTTC.

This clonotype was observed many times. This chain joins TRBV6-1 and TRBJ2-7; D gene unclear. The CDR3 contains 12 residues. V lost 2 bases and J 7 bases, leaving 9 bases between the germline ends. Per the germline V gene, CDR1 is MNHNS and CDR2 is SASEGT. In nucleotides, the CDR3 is TGTGCCAGCAGTGAACGGGCAGATGAGCAGTACTTC. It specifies CASSERADEQYF.

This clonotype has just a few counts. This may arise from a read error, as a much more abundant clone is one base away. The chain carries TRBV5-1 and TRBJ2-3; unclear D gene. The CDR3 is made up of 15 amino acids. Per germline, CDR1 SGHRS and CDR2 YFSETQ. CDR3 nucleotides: TGCGCCAACAGCTTGGTTACTTCTCCCACAGATACGCAGTATTTT. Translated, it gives CANSLVTSPTDTQYF.

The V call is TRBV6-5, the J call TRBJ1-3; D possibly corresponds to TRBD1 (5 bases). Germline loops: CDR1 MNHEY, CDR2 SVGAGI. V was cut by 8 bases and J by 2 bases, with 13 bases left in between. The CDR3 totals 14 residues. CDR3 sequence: CASAFRETGNTIYF. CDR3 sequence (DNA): TGTGCCAGCGCCTTCAGGGAGACTGGAAACACCATATATTTT.

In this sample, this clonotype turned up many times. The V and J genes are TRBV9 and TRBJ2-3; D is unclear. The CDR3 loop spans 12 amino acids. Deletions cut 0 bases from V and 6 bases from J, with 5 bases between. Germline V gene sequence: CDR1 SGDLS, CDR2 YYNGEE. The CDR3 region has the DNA TGTGCCAGCAGCGTAGCGCATGATACGCAGTATTTT. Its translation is CASSVAHDTQYF.

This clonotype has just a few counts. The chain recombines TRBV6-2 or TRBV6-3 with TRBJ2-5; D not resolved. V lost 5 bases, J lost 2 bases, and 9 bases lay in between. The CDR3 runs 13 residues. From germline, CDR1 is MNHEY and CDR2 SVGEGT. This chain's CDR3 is CASSRERQETQYF. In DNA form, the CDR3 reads TGTGCCAGCAGTAGGGAACGGCAAGAGACCCAGTACTTC.